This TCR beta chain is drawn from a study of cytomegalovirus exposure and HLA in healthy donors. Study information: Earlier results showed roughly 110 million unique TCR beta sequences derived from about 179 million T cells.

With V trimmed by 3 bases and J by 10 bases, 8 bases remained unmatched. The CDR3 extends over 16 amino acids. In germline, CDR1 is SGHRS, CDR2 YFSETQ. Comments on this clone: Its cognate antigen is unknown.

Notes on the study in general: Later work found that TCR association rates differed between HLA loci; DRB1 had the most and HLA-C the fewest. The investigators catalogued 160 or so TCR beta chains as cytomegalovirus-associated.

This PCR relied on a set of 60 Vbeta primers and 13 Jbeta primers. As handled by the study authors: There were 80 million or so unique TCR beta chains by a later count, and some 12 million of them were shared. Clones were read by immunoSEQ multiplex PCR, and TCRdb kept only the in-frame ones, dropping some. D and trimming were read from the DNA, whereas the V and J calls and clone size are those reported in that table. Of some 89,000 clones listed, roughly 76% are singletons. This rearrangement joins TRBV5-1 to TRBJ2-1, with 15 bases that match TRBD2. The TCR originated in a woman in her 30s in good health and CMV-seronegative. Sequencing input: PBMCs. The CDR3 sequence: CASSSGLAGGHWEQFF. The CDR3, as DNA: TGCGCCAGCAGCTCAGGACTAGCGGGAGGGCATTGGGAGCAGTTCTTC.